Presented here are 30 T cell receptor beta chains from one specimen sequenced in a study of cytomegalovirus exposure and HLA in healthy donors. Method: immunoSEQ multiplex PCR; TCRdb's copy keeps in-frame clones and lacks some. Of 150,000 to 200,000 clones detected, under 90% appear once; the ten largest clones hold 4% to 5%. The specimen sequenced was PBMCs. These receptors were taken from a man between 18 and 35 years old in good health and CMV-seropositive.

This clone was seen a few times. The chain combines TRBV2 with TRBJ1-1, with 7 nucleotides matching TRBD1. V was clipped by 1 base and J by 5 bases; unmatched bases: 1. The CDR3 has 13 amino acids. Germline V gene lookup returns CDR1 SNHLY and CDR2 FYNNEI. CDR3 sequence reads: CASSEETGTEAFF. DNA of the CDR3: TGTGCCAGCAGTGAAGAGACAGGGACTGAAGCTTTCTTT.

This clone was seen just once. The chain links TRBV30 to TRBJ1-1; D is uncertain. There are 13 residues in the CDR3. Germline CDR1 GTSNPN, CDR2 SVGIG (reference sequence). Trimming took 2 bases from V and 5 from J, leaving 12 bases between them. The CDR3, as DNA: TGTGCCTGGAGTCATGTAGAGTATACTGAAGCTTTCTTT. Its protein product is CAWSHVEYTEAFF.

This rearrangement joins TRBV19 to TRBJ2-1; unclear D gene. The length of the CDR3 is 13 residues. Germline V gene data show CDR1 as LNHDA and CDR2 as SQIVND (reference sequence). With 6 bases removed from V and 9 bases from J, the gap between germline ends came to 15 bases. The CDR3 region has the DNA TGTGCCAGTAGCCCAAGAACTATCAGTGAGCAGTTCTTC. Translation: CASSPRTISEQFF.

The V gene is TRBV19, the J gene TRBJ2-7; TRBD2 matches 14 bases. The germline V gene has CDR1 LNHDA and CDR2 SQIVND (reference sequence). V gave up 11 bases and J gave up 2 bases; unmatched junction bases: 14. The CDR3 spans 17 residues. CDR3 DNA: TGTGCCTCCTCCCTGGGGACTAGCGGGAGATATACCTACGAGCAGTACTTC. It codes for CASSLGTSGRYTYEQYF.

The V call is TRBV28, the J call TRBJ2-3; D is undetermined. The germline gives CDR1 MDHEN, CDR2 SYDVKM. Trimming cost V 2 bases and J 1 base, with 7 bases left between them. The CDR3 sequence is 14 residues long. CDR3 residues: CASSLAIRTDTQYF. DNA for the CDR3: TGTGCCAGCAGTTTAGCGATACGCACAGATACGCAGTATTTT.

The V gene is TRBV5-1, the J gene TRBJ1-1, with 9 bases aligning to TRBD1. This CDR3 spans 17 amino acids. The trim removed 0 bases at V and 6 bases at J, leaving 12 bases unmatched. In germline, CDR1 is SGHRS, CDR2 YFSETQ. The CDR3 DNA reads TGCGCCAGCAGCTTGGCAGGGACAGGGAGAGGCCCTTCTGAAGCTTTCTTT. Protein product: CASSLAGTGRGPSEAFF.

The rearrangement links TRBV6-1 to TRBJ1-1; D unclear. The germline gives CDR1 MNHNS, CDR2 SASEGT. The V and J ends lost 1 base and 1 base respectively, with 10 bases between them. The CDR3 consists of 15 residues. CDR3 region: CASSEDYWANTEAFF. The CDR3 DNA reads TGTGCCAGCAGTGAAGATTATTGGGCGAACACTGAAGCTTTCTTT.

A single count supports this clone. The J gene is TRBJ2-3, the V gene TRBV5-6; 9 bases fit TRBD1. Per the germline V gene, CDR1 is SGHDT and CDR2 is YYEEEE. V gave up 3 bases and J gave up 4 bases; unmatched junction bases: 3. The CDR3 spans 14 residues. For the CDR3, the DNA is TGTGCCAGCAGCTCGGGACAGGGTCCAGATACGCAGTATTTT. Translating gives CASSSGQGPDTQYF.

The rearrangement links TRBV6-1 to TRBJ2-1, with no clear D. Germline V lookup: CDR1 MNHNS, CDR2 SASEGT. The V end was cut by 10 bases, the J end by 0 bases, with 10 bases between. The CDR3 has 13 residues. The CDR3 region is CATTPGSYNEQFF. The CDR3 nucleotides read TGTGCCACAACACCAGGCTCCTACAATGAGCAGTTCTTC.

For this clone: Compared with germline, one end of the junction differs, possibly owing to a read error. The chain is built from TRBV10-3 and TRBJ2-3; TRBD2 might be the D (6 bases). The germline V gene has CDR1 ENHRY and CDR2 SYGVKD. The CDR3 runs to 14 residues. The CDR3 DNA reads TGTGCCATCAGTGGGACTAATAGCAGAGATACGCAGTATTTT. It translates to CAISGTNSRDTQYF.

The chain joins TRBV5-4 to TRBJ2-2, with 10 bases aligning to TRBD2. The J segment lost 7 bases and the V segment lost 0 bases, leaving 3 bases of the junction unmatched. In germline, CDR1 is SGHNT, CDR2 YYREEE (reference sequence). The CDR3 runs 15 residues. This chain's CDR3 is CASSLASGSGGELFF. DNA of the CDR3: TGTGCCAGCAGCTTGGCTAGCGGGAGTGGCGGGGAGCTGTTTTTT. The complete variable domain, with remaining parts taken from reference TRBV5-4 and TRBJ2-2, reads ETGVTQSPTHLIKTRGQQVTLRCSSQSGHNTVSWYQQALGQGPQFIFQYYREEENGRGNFPPRFSGLQFPNYSSELNVNALELDDSALYLCASSLASGSGGELFFGEGSRLTVL.

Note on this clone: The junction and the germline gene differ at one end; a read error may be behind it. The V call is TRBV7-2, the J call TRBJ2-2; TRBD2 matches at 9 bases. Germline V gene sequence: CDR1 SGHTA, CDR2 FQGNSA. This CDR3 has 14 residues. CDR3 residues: CASSLDLSSGKLFF. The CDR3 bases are TGTGCCAGCAGCTTAGATTTGTCTAGCGGGAAGCTGTTTTTT.

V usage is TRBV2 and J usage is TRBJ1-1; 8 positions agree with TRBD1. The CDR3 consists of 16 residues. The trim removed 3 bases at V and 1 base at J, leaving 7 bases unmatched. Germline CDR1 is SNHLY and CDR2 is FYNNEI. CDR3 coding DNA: TGTGCCAGCAGTGAGGTAGCAGGGGGCGGGAACACTGAAGCTTTCTTT. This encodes CASSEVAGGGNTEAFF.

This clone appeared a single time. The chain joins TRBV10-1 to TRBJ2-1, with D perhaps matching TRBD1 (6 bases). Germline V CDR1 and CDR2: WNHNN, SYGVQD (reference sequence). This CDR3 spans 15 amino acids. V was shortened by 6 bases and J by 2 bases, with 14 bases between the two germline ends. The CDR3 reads CASSINRATYNEQFF. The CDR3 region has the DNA TGCGCCAGCAGCATAAACAGGGCAACCTACAATGAGCAGTTCTTC.

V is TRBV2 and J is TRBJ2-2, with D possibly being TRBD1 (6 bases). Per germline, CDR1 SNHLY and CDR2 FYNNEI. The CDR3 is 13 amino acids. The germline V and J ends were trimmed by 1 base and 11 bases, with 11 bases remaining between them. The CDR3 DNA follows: TGTGCCAGCAGTGAAGGGACAGCGGATGAGCTGTTTTTT. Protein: CASSEGTADELFF. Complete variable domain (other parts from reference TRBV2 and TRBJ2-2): EPEVTQTPSHQVTQMGQEVILRCVPISNHLYFYWYRQILGQKVEFLVSFYNNEISEKSEIFDDQFSVERPDGSNFTLKIRSTKLEDSAMYFCASSEGTADELFFGEGSRLTVL.

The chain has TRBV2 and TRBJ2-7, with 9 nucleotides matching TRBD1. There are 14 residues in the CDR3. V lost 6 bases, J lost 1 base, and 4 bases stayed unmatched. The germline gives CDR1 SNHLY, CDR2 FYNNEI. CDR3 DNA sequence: TGTGCCAGCAGCTCACAGGGGGCGTCCTACGAGCAGTACTTC. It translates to CASSSQGASYEQYF.

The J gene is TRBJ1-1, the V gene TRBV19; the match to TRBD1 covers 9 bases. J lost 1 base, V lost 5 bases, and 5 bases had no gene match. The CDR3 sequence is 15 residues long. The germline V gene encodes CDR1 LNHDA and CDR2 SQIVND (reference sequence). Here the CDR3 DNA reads TGTGCCAGTAGTGCCCTGACAGGGGGGAACACTGAAGCTTTCTTT. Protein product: CASSALTGGNTEAFF.

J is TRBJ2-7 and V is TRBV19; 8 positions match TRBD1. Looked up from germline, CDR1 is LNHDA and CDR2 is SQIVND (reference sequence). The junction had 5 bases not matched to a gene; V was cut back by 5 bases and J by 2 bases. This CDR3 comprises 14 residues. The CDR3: CASSPTTGAYEQYF. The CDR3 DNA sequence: TGTGCCAGTAGTCCGACGACAGGGGCCTACGAGCAGTACTTC. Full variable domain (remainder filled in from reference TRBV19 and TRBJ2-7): DGGITQSPKYLFRKEGQNVTLSCEQNLNHDAMYWYRQDPGQGLRLIYYSQIVNDFQKGDIAEGYSVSREKKESFPLTVTSAQKNPTAFYLCASSPTTGAYEQYFGPGTRLTVT.

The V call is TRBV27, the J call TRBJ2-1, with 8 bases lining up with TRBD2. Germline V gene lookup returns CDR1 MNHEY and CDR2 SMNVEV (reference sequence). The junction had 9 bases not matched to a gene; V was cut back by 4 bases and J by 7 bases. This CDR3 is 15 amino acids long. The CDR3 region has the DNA TGTGCCAGCAGTTCGTCGCTAGCGGGTACTAATGAGCAGTTCTTC. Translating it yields CASSSSLAGTNEQFF.

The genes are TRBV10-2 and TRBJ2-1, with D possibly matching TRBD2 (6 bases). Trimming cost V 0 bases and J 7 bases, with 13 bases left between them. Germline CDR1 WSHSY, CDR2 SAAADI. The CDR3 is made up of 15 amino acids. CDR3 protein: CASSESSRERNEQFF. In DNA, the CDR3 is TGCGCCAGCAGTGAGTCAAGCCGGGAGCGGAATGAGCAGTTCTTC.

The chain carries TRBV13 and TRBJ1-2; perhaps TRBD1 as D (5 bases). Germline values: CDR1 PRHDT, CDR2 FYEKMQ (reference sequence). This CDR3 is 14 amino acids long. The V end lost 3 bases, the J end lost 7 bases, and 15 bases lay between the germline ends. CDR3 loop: CASSFRGNPFGYTF. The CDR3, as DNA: TGTGCCAGCAGCTTTAGGGGAAATCCTTTTGGCTACACCTTC.

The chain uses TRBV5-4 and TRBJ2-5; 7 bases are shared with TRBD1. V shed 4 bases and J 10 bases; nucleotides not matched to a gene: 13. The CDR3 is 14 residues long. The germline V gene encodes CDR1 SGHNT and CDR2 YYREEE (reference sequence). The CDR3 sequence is CASSPGTAKWGQYF. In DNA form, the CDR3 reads TGTGCCAGCAGCCCAGGGACAGCCAAATGGGGCCAGTACTTC.

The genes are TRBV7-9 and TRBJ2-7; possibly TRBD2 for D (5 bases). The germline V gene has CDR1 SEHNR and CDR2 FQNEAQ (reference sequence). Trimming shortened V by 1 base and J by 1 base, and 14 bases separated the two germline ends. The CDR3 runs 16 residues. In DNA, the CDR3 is TGTGCCAGCAGCTTAGGGGAGCTGACGGAGTCCTACGAGCAGTACTTC. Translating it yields CASSLGELTESYEQYF.

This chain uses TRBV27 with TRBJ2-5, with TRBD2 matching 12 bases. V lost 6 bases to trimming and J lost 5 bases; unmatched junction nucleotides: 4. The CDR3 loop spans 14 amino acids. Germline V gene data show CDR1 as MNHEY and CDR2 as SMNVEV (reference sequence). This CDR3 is CASRGLAGRETQYF. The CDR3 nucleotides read TGTGCCAGCAGAGGACTAGCGGGGCGGGAGACCCAGTACTTC.

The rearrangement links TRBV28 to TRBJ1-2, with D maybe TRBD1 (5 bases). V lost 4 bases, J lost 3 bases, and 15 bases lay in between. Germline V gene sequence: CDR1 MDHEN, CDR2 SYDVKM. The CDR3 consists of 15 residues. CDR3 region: CASSSLGGTHYGYTF. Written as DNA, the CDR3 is TGTGCCAGCAGTTCCCTCGGGGGAACCCACTATGGCTACACCTTC.

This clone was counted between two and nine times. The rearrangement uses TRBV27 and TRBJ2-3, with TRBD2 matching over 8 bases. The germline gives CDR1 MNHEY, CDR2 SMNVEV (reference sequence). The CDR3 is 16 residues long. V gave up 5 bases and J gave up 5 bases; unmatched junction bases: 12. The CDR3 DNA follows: TGTGCCAGCAGTCCCTTGGGTAGCGGGGTTAAAGATACGCAGTATTTT. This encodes CASSPLGSGVKDTQYF.

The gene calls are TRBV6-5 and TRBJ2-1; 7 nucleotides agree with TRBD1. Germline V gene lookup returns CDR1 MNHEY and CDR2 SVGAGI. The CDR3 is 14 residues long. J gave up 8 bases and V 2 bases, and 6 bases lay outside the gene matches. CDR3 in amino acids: CASSYRNRGYEQFF. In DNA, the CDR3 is TGTGCCAGCAGTTACCGGAACAGGGGCTATGAGCAGTTCTTC.

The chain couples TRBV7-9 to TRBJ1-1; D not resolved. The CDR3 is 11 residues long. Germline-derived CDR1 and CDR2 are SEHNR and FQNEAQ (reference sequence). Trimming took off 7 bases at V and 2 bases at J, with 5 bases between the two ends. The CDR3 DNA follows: TGTGCCAGCACCCTAAACACTGAAGCTTTCTTT. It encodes CASTLNTEAFF.

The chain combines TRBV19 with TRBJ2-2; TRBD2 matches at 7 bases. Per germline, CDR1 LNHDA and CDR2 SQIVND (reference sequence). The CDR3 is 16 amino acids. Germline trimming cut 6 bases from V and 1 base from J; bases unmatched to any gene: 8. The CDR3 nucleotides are TGTGCCAGTAGAATGGGGGGGAACCGGAACACCGGGGAGCTGTTTTTT. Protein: CASRMGGNRNTGELFF.

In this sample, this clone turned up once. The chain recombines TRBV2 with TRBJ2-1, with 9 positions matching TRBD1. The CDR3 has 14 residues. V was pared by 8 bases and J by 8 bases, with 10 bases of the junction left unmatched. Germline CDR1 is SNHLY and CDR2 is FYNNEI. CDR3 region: CASRYRGQRDEQFF. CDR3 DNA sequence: TGTGCCAGCCGATACAGGGGGCAAAGAGATGAGCAGTTCTTC.